This entry lists 9 T cell receptor beta chains sequenced from one sample in a study of cytomegalovirus exposure and HLA in healthy donors. Amplification used 60 Vbeta primers and 13 Jbeta primers. Sequencing used immunoSEQ multiplex PCR; TCRdb keeps in-frame clones, though not all of them. The repertoire consists of fewer than 150,000 clones, with approximately 85% occurring once and the leading ten covering about 6.7%. Specimen: PBMCs. Receptors originate from a woman between 25 and 40 years old in good health and CMV-seropositive.

This sequence joins TRBV29-1 and TRBJ1-2; D remains unclear. Trimming cost V 6 bases and J 8 bases, with 19 bases left between them. CDR3 size: 13 residues. Germline lookup yields CDR1 SQVTM and CDR2 ANQGSEA. The CDR3: CSVQVDTSGGYTF. As DNA, the CDR3 is TGCAGCGTCCAAGTCGACACCTCCGGAGGCTACACCTTC.

This chain joins TRBV30 and TRBJ2-3; D unresolved. The CDR3 consists of 12 residues. Germline V gene lookup returns CDR1 GTSNPN and CDR2 SVGIG (reference sequence). Trimming left V 0 bases short and J 7 bases short, with 8 bases between. CDR3 in DNA: TGTGCCTGGAGTGTTGTCAAAAATACGCAGTATTTT. Encoded protein: CAWSVVKNTQYF.

The chain's CDR3 is CASGEIGRDEKLFF. As DNA, the CDR3 is TGTGCCAGCGGAGAGATAGGCAGGGATGAAAAACTGTTTTTT. The chain has TRBV5-6 and TRBJ1-4; perhaps TRBD1 as D (5 bases). V dropped 7 bases and J dropped 6 bases, with 16 bases sitting between them. Germline assignment: CDR1 SGHDT and CDR2 YYEEEE. The CDR3 consists of 14 residues.

The rearrangement links TRBV27 to TRBJ2-5; perhaps TRBD1 as D (8 bases). Germline CDR1 reads MNHEY; CDR2 reads SMNVEV (reference sequence). CDR3 length: 14 residues. Between the trimmed V and J ends, which lost 5 bases and 5 bases, there was a span of 15 bases. CDR3 coding DNA: TGTGCCAGCAGTATACAGGGGGGGCAGGAGACCCAGTACTTC. It yields the protein CASSIQGGQETQYF.

This clone came up once. The chain links TRBV5-1 to TRBJ2-7; TRBD1 agrees at 7 bases. Germline-derived CDR1 and CDR2 are SGHRS and YFSETQ. Trimming removed 0 bases from V and 4 bases from J; junction bases left unmatched: 1. The CDR3 is 13 residues long. CDR3 residues: CASSLATGYEQYF. CDR3 nucleotides: TGCGCCAGCAGCTTGGCGACAGGGTACGAGCAGTACTTC. Full variable domain (outside the CDR3, taken from reference TRBV5-1 and TRBJ2-7): KAGVTQTPRYLIKTRGQQVTLSCSPISGHRSVSWYQQTPGQGLQFLFEYFSETQRNKGNFPGRFSGRQFSNSRSEMNVSTLELGDSALYLCASSLATGYEQYFGPGTRLTVT.

By share, this clone ranks as medium-sized. The chain carries TRBV4-1 and TRBJ2-1; D is undetermined. The germline CDR1 and CDR2 sequences are MGHRA and YSYEKL. There are 12 residues in the CDR3. V was trimmed by 1 base and J by 12 bases, leaving 10 bases between them. The CDR3 spells CASSQGSGRQFF. In nucleotides, the CDR3 is TGCGCCAGCAGCCAAGGGTCAGGAAGGCAGTTCTTC.

This chain connects TRBV18 to TRBJ1-6; D ambiguous. The CDR3 is 15 residues long. The germline V gene has CDR1 KGHSH and CDR2 LQKENI. Deletions cut 5 bases from V and 4 bases from J, with 12 bases between. Written as DNA, the CDR3 is TGTGCCAGCTCATGGGGAGGCTATTATAATTCACCCCTCCACTTT. Protein product: CASSWGGYYNSPLHF. Looking up the rest from reference TRBV18 and TRBJ1-6 gives the full variable domain: NAGVMQNPRHLVRRRGQEARLRCSPMKGHSHVYWYRQLPEEGLKFMVYLQKENIIDESGMPKERFSAEFPKEGPSILRIQQVVRGDSAAYFCASSWGGYYNSPLHFGNGTRLTVT.

The rearrangement joins TRBV28 to TRBJ1-3; D gene ambiguous. Germline V CDR1 and CDR2: MDHEN, SYDVKM. The CDR3 consists of 16 residues. Trimming removed 4 bases from V and 5 bases from J, with 18 bases in between. CDR3 coding DNA: TGTGCCAGCAGTTCTCCCACGGGGAGGGAGAGAAACACCATATATTTT. Translated: CASSSPTGRERNTIYF.

The J gene is TRBJ2-5, the V gene TRBV4-2, with TRBD2 identical over 9 bases. CDR3 size: 16 residues. Germline loops: CDR1 LGHNA, CDR2 YNFKEQ. Trimming took 1 base from V and 5 from J; bases not matched to a gene: 8. The CDR3 here is CASSQGYASGDETQYF. The CDR3, as DNA: TGTGCCAGCAGCCAAGGGTACGCTAGCGGGGATGAGACCCAGTACTTC.